The 15 T cell receptor beta chains below were found in one sample sequenced in a study of CD8+ T cells in alopecia areata. Treatment indicated: oral pan-JAK inhibitor, 5-10 mg twice daily. Sequencing relied on a cDNA template that was reverse transcribed from extracted RNA. Clones were sequenced by immunoSEQ multiplex PCR, and TCRdb holds only the in-frame ones, with some missing. The profile covers approximately 200,000 clones, with 45% to 65% appearing a single time and 3.3% taken by the ten largest. Sample: CD4+ T cells sorted from blood, taken at week 4, from a patient treated with tofacitinib. The receptors shown here come from a human donor with alopecia areata.

The chain links TRBV12-5 to TRBJ1-1; TRBD1 is a possible D gene (6 bases). Between the trimmed V and J ends, which lost 0 bases and 6 bases, there was a span of 11 bases. Germline V gene data show CDR1 as LGHNT and CDR2 as FRNRAP. This CDR3 is 14 amino acids long. The CDR3 DNA reads as TGTGCTAGTGGTTTGGTAGCAGGGGACGCTGAAGCTTTCTTT. It is translated as CASGLVAGDAEAFF.

V and J are TRBV29-1 and TRBJ2-3, with 7 positions matching TRBD1. With V trimmed by 5 bases and J by 2 bases, 7 bases remained unmatched. The germline gives CDR1 SQVTM, CDR2 ANQGSEA. This CDR3 has 14 amino acids. The CDR3 DNA is TGCAGCGTTTCCCCTGGGACAGTCACAGATACGCAGTATTTT. Translating it yields CSVSPGTVTDTQYF.

The J gene is TRBJ2-7, the V gene TRBV30, with D possibly called TRBD1 or TRBD2 (5 bases each). The CDR3 spans 12 residues. The V end lost 2 bases, the J end lost 6 bases, and 11 bases lay between the germline ends. From germline, CDR1 is GTSNPN and CDR2 SVGIG (reference sequence). The CDR3 is CAWSPRGSEQYF. In nucleotides, the CDR3 is TGTGCCTGGAGTCCGAGGGGCTCCGAGCAGTACTTC.

This chain links TRBV2 with TRBJ2-1, with 10 bases that match TRBD2. V trimming: 1 base; J trimming: 4 bases; junction bases outside the gene matches: 7. This CDR3 region has 17 residues. Germline CDR1 and CDR2: SNHLY and FYNNEI. In DNA, the CDR3 is TGTGCCAGCAGTGAAGGCATGGCTAGCGGGAGTTACAATGAGCAGTTCTTC. Its translation: CASSEGMASGSYNEQFF.

A word on this clone: Other DNA variants within this sample encode the same CDR3. V and J are TRBV7-9 and TRBJ1-1; D is possibly TRBD1 (5 bases). The CDR3 spans 13 residues. The germline V and J ends were trimmed by 5 bases and 1 base, with 8 bases remaining between them. The germline CDR1 and CDR2 sequences are SEHNR and FQNEAQ (reference sequence). The CDR3 loop is CASSLDRNTEAFF. The CDR3 DNA sequence: TGTGCCAGCAGCCTAGACAGGAACACTGAAGCTTTCTTT.

This chain connects TRBV11-2 to TRBJ2-3, with 8 positions matching TRBD1. Germline CDR1 reads SGHAT; CDR2 reads FQNNGV. The CDR3 length is 17 residues. Trimming removed 4 bases from V and 0 bases from J; junction bases left unmatched: 9. The CDR3 is CASSSGTGLYSTDTQYF. CDR3 DNA sequence: TGTGCCAGCAGCTCAGGGACAGGACTCTATAGCACAGATACGCAGTATTTT.

This chain links TRBV30 with TRBJ1-2; maybe TRBD1 (5 bases). Per germline, CDR1 GTSNPN and CDR2 SVGIG (reference sequence). Trimming removed 1 base at V and 2 bases at J, with 14 bases between. The CDR3 sequence is 15 residues long. The CDR3 loop is CAWSAYTRANYGYTF. CDR3 nucleotide sequence: TGTGCCTGGAGTGCCTACACCAGGGCGAACTATGGCTACACCTTC.

This clone has only a few counts. The V and J genes are TRBV27 and TRBJ2-2; 9 positions agree with TRBD1. This CDR3 contains 16 residues. Germline values: CDR1 MNHEY, CDR2 SMNVEV (reference sequence). Trimming cost V 7 bases and J 3 bases; bases outside gene matches: 9. As DNA, the CDR3 is TGTGCCAGCACCCGCGGGGACAGGGACCACACCGGGGAGCTGTTTTTT. This sequence encodes CASTRGDRDHTGELFF.

The chain recombines TRBV5-1 with TRBJ2-3, with D possibly being TRBD1 (5 bases). The germline CDR1 and CDR2 sequences are SGHRS and YFSETQ. CDR3 length equals 15 residues. Between the trimmed V and J ends, which lost 2 bases and 2 bases, there was a span of 12 bases. The CDR3 loop is CASSFKGSITDTQYF. The CDR3 bases are TGCGCCAGCAGCTTCAAGGGGTCAATCACAGATACGCAGTATTTT.

This clone was found many times. This chain joins TRBV7-8 and TRBJ2-1; 10 bases align to TRBD1. The CDR3 runs to 16 residues. J gave up 6 bases and V 2 bases, and 7 bases lay outside the gene matches. CDR1 is SGHVS and CDR2 is FQNEAQ in the germline V gene. In nucleotides, the CDR3 is TGTGCCAGCAGCTTATTCCGGGACAGGGGACCCAATGAGCAGTTCTTC. Its protein product is CASSLFRDRGPNEQFF.

This chain links TRBV2 with TRBJ2-5, with TRBD2 matching 8 bases. CDR1 and CDR2 from the germline V gene are SNHLY and FYNNEI. The CDR3 sequence is 12 residues long. With 6 bases clipped from V and 5 bases from J, the junction kept 2 bases outside the gene matches. The CDR3 nucleotides read TGTGCCAGCAGGGGGACTAGTGAGACCCAGTACTTC. Its translation is CASRGTSETQYF.

The CDR3 reads CASSTTGGSNQPQHF. The CDR3 DNA follows: TGTGCCAGTAGTACGACAGGGGGGAGCAATCAGCCCCAGCATTTT. The chain couples TRBV19 to TRBJ1-5; 9 bases map to TRBD1. This CDR3 has 15 amino acids. Germline trimming cut 4 bases from V and 1 base from J; bases unmatched to any gene: 2. CDR1 is LNHDA and CDR2 is SQIVND in the germline V gene (reference sequence).

Only a few counts were recorded for this clone. V gene TRBV29-1 combines with J gene TRBJ2-5, with 9 bases fitting TRBD1. Trimming removed 6 bases from V and 5 bases from J; junction bases left unmatched: 4. Germline V gene lookup returns CDR1 SQVTM and CDR2 ANQGSEA. The CDR3 consists of 12 residues. Here the CDR3 reads CSVGQGTETQYF. CDR3 DNA: TGCAGCGTCGGACAGGGGACGGAGACCCAGTACTTC. The full variable domain, rest sourced from reference TRBV29-1 and TRBJ2-5, is SAVISQKPSRDICQRGTSLTIQCQVDSQVTMMFWYRQQPGQSLTLIATANQGSEATYESGFVIDKFPISRPNLTFSTLTVSNMSPEDSSIYLCSVGQGTETQYFGPGTRLLVL.

This clone was seen once. The rearrangement uses TRBV30 and TRBJ2-7; D perhaps matches TRBD2 (6 bases). This CDR3 spans 12 amino acids. Trimming shortened V by 2 bases and J by 4 bases, and 9 bases separated the two germline ends. From germline, CDR1 is GTSNPN and CDR2 SVGIG (reference sequence). The CDR3: CAWSRDWYEQYF. CDR3 coding DNA: TGTGCCTGGAGTCGGGACTGGTACGAGCAGTACTTC.

This chain uses TRBV5-6 with TRBJ2-3; 8 bases fit TRBD2. The ends lost 2 bases at V and 1 base at J; junction bases unmatched: 6. Per germline, CDR1 SGHDT and CDR2 YYEEEE. The CDR3 is made up of 16 amino acids. The CDR3 sequence: CASSFTGRGGTDTQYF. The DNA of the CDR3 is TGTGCCAGCAGCTTTACGGGGCGGGGGGGCACAGATACGCAGTATTTT.